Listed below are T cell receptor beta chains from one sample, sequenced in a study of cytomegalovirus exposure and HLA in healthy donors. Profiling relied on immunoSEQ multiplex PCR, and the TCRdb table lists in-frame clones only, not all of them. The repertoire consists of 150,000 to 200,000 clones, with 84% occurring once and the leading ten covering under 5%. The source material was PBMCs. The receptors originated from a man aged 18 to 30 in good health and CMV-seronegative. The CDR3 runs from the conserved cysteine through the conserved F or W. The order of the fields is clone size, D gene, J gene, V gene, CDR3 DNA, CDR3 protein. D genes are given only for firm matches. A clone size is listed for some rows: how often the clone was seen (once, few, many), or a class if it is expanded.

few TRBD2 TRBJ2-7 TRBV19 TGTGCCACCGGGACTAGCGGCTCCTACGAGCAGTACTTC CATGTSGSYEQYF
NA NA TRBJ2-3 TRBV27 TGTGCCAGCAGTTCCCCCCCAACTAGCAATGGTCCGTATTTT CASSSPPTSNGPYF
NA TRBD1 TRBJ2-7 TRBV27 TGTGCCAGCAGTTTAACCTTAAGGGACAGGATGTTCTACGAGCAGTACTTC CASSLTLRDRMFYEQYF
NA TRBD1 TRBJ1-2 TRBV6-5 TGTGCCAGCAGACCTCCGACAGGGGGTAACTATGGCTACACCTTC CASRPPTGGNYGYTF
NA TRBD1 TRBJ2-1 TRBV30 TGTGCCGCCCACCGACAGGGCGGGCAGTTCTTC CAAHRQGGQFF
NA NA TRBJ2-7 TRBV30 TGTGCCTGGACCAGCGGATCCTACGAGCAGTACTTC CAWTSGSYEQYF
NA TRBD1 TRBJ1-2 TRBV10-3 TGTGCCATCAGGGCCGGGACAGTCACCCGGGGCTATGGCTACACCTTC CAIRAGTVTRGYGYTF
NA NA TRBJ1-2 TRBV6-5 TGTGCCAGCAGTTACCTTCCCCGGACAGAGAACTATGGCTACACCTTC CASSYLPRTENYGYTF
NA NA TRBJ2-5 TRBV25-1 TGTGCCAGCAGTCTGGGACTGGGCGGGGCCCAGTACTTC CASSLGLGGAQYF
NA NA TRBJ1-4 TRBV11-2 TGTGCCAGCAGCTTGGGGTTGCGAGAGGGGGATGAAAAACTGTTTTTT CASSLGLREGDEKLFF
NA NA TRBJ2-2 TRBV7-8 TGTGCCAGCAGCTTAGGGTCCGGGGTGGGCACCGGGGAGCTGTTTTTT CASSLGSGVGTGELFF
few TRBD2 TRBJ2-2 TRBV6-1 TGTGCCAGCACGGTAGCGGGGGTAACCGGGGAGCTGTTTTTT CASTVAGVTGELFF
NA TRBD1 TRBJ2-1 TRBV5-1 TGCGCCAGCAGGGACAGGTCCTATCGGGATGAGCAGTTCTTC CASRDRSYRDEQFF
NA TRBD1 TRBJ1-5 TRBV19 TGTGCCAGTACCGACAGGGGGAGTGACAATCAGCCCCAGCATTTT CASTDRGSDNQPQHF
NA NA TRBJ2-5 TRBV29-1 TGCAGCGTTGACATGGGGGCCGGCGGGACCCAGTACTTC CSVDMGAGGTQYF
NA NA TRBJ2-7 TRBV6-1 TGTGCCATCGGTCGGGGTTACGAGCAGTACTTC CAIGRGYEQYF
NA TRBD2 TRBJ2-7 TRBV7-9 TGTGCCAGCAGCTTAGGAGGGACTACCTACTACGAGCAGTACTTC CASSLGGTTYYEQYF
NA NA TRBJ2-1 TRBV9 TGTGCCAGCAGCGTAGACCTAGGGACTGTCGATGAGCAGTTCTTC CASSVDLGTVDEQFF
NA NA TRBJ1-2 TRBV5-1 TGCGCCAGCAGTATCGACTTCGACTATGGCTACACCTTC CASSIDFDYGYTF
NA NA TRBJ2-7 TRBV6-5 TGTGCCAGCAGTGCCTCTCGACTAGCCTACGAGCAGTACTTC CASSASRLAYEQYF
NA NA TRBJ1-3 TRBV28 TGTGCCAGCAGTTTAACAAGCTCTGGAAACACCATATATTTT CASSLTSSGNTIYF
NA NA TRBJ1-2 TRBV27 TGTGCCAGCAGTTTAGGGCAGGCATCTAACTATGGCTACACCTTC CASSLGQASNYGYTF
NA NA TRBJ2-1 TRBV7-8 TGTGCCAGCGGTGATCTAGATGAGCAGTTCTTC CASGDLDEQFF
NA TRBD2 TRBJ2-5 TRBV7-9 TGTGCCAGCAGTCGGGGGGAAGAGACCCGGTACTTC CASSRGEETRYF
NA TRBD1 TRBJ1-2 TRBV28 TGTGCCAGCAGTCTCCGACAGGGGAGAGGCTATGGCTACACCTTC CASSLRQGRGYGYTF
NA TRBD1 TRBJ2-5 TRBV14 TGTGCCAGCAGCCTCGGGACAGAAGAGACCCAGTACTTC CASSLGTEETQYF
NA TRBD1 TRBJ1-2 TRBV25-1 TGTGCCAGCAGTGGGAGACAGGGAGTCGGCTACACCTTC CASSGRQGVGYTF
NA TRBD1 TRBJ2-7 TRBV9 TGTGCCAGCAGCGTGTACGGGACAGGGATCGACGAGCAGTACTTC CASSVYGTGIDEQYF
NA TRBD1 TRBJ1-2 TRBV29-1 TGCAGCGTTGAACGGGACAGGTCTAGATATGGCTACACCTTC CSVERDRSRYGYTF
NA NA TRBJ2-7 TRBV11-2 TGTGCCAGCAGCCTGGCTCGGGGGGCATCCTACGAGCAGTACTTC CASSLARGASYEQYF
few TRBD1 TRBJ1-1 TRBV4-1 TGCGCCAGCAGCCAAGACCCTGACAGGGGTGAAGCTTTCTTT CASSQDPDRGEAFF
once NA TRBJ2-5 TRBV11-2 TGTGCCAGCAGCTTATCGGGGGAAGAGACCCAGTACTTC CASSLSGEETQYF
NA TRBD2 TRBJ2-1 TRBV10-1 TGCGCCAGCAGTATAGCGGGGGGGCCCGCTGAGCAGTTCTTC CASSIAGGPAEQFF
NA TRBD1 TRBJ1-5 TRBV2 TGTGCCAGCAGGAGGGACAGGGGGATTCAGCCCCAGCATTTT CASRRDRGIQPQHF
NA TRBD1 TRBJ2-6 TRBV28 TGTGCCAGCAGACTGACAGGGGCAAGCTCTGGGGCCAACGTCCTGACTTTC CASRLTGASSGANVLTF
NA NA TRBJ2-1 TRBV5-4 TGTGCCAGCAGCTCTAGAGGGCTGGAGAATGAGCAGTTCTTC CASSSRGLENEQFF
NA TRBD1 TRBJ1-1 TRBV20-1 TGCAGTGCTAGTGACAACAGGGGAGCTTTCTTT CSASDNRGAFF
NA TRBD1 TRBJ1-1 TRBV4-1 TGCGCCAGCAAGCTTGCTGTAGGACAGGGGATCACTGAAGCTTTCTTT CASKLAVGQGITEAFF
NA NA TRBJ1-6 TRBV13 TGTGCCAGCAGCTTAGGGATTCCGGCAGAGACGACGCGGTGGTCACCCCTCCACTTT CASSLGIPAETTRWSPLHF
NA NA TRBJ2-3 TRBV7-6 TGTGCCAGCTCCCCAGGGTTTTGGGATACGCAGTATTTT CASSPGFWDTQYF
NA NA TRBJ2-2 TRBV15 TGTGCCACCAGCAGAGATCTAATCACCGGGGAGCTGTTTTTT CATSRDLITGELFF